This TCR beta chain derives from a study of shared clonotypes between healthy human individuals. Study-level information: Each donor's CD8 memory used one plate, CD8 naive two, each CD4 subset three.

CD45RO-negative, CCR7-selected cells formed the naive CD8 fraction, which excluded terminally differentiated effector memory CD45RA+ cells. General study findings and limits: Shared clonotypes across all four donors exceeded non-shared ones in generation probability.

As to this clone: Its antigen remains unknown.

J lost 1 base, V lost 0 bases, and 4 bases had no gene match. This CDR3 has 18 residues. The germline V gene has CDR1 SGDLS and CDR2 YYNGEE. Profiled with immunoSEQ multiplex PCR; TCRdb holds only in-frame clones, not every one. The table records about 2.2 million clones, just over 90% of them present only once. Sequencing was done on a sample of naive CD8+ T cells from PBMCs. The chain links TRBV9 to TRBJ2-2, with 12 bases that match TRBD2. The sequence derives from a man between 18 and 29 years old in good health. Some clones in this sample may be carry-over from other donors' samples. CDR3 DNA sequence: TGTGCCAGCAGCGTAGTATCTAGCGGGAGGGTGAACACCGGGGAGCTGTTTTTT. As protein: CASSVVSSGRVNTGELFF. The whole variable domain, filled in from reference TRBV9 and TRBJ2-2, reads DSGVTQTPKHLITATGQRVTLRCSPRSGDLSVYWYQQSLDQGLQFLIQYYNGEERAKGNILERFSAQQFPDLHSELNLSSLELGDSALYFCASSVVSSGRVNTGELFFGEGSRLTVL.